This T cell receptor beta chain was recovered during a study of cytomegalovirus exposure and HLA in healthy donors. The PCR employed 60 Vbeta primers together with 13 Jbeta primers. Assay used: immunoSEQ multiplex PCR; TCRdb lists only in-frame clones, some missing. The sample includes about 160,000 clones, roughly 82% of them seen just once. CDR3 length: 14 residues. CDR1 is GTSNPN, CDR2 SVGIG, per germline (reference sequence). Trimming removed 1 base at V and 5 bases at J, with 14 bases between. Sequences were obtained from PBMCs. This clonotype was obtained from a woman aged 25 to 39 in good health and CMV-seronegative. V gene TRBV30 combines with J gene TRBJ2-5; D perhaps matches TRBD1 (5 bases). The CDR3 protein is CAWSGKGMMETQYF. DNA of the CDR3: TGTGCCTGGAGTGGGAAGGGGATGATGGAGACCCAGTACTTC.